The 20 T cell receptor beta chains in this list originate from one sample, sequenced in a study of T-cell memory formation after mild COVID-19. Each CDR3 protein gets one entry after TCRdb re-called the 5' RACE reads with MiXCR. This sample has approximately 500,000 distinct CDR3 sequences, with roughly 23% found just once. Sequencing used PBMCs or a T cell subset sorted from them (not recorded which). These receptors were taken from an adult woman who had mild COVID-19 (a few samples of this study predate the infection). Cell type and time point are not known.

This rearrangement joins TRBV6-5 to TRBJ1-1, with D possibly being TRBD1 (6 bases). Germline V gene lookup returns CDR1 MNHEY and CDR2 SVGAGI. The CDR3 sequence is 14 residues long. The ends were cut back, 7 bases at V and 2 bases at J, with 14 bases in the middle. This CDR3 is CASTYGGANTEAFF. Here the CDR3 DNA reads TGTGCCAGCACCTACGGGGGGGCTAACACTGAAGCTTTCTTT.

This clonotype has only a few counts. The chain joins TRBV7-2 to TRBJ2-1, with no clear D. The germline V gene has CDR1 SGHTA and CDR2 FQGNSA. V lost 4 bases, J lost 6 bases, and 7 bases lay in between. The CDR3 length is 12 residues. Here the CDR3 DNA reads TGTGCCAGCAGCTCCTGGACCAATGAGCAGTTCTTC. Residues: CASSSWTNEQFF.

This clonotype was observed a few times. This sequence joins TRBV4-1 and TRBJ1-4; weak D call: TRBD1 (5 bases). The ends were cut back, 1 base at V and 0 bases at J, with 9 bases in the middle. The CDR3 is 16 residues long. Germline V lookup: CDR1 MGHRA, CDR2 YSYEKL. Written as DNA, the CDR3 is TGCGCCAGCAGCCAAGGGACAAGACCAACTAATGAAAAACTGTTTTTT. It yields the protein CASSQGTRPTNEKLFF.

Details on this clonotype: Here the CDR3 omits its conserved ending phenylalanine or tryptophan, so a read error is the likely source. It is unclear where the CDR3 begins or ends on the DNA, so no DNA is shown, and the CDR3 is as TCRdb lists it. This chain links TRBV23-1 with TRBJ2-1; the table's D gene call, TRBD2, was not cross checked with the DNA. TRBV23-1 is an ORF for which the function is uncertain. Ends included, the CDR3 has 14 residues. The CDR3 loop is CASSQTPRDSAKLK.

This rearrangement joins TRBV2 to TRBJ1-2, with TRBD1 as a possible D gene (5 bases). The CDR3 is made up of 13 amino acids. Germline CDR1 reads SNHLY; CDR2 reads FYNNEI. V was shortened by 2 bases and J by 8 bases, with 12 bases between the two germline ends. Here the CDR3 DNA reads TGTGCCAGCAGTGAAAGGGGCCGGGACGGCTACACCTTC. It translates to CASSERGRDGYTF.

The V gene is TRBV28, the J gene TRBJ1-1; 8 nucleotides line up with TRBD1. Trimming took 5 bases from V and 3 from J; bases not matched to a gene: 14. The CDR3 is 17 amino acids. Germline CDR1 reads MDHEN; CDR2 reads SYDVKM. CDR3 residues: CASSVPQGATGYTEAFF. CDR3 sequence (DNA): TGTGCCAGCAGTGTGCCCCAGGGGGCAACGGGGTACACTGAAGCTTTCTTT.

The chain carries TRBV7-3 and TRBJ1-1; TRBD1 aligns across 8 bases. CDR1 is SGHTA, CDR2 FQGTGA, per germline. The CDR3 covers 16 residues. The ends lost 5 bases at V and 5 bases at J; junction bases unmatched: 13. CDR3 loop: CASSPGDRLSGTEAFF. CDR3 sequence (DNA): TGTGCCAGCAGCCCTGGGGACAGGCTCTCGGGAACTGAAGCTTTCTTT.

The J gene is TRBJ2-7, the V gene TRBV20-1; tentative D call: TRBD1 (6 bases). V was cut by 1 base and J by 6 bases, with 16 bases left in between. CDR3 length equals 14 residues. The germline CDR1 and CDR2 sequences are DFQATT and SNEGSKA (reference sequence). Here the CDR3 reads CSARAWTAIREQYF. The CDR3 DNA reads as TGCAGTGCTAGAGCCTGGACAGCCATTCGCGAGCAGTACTTC.

V and J are TRBV18 and TRBJ1-1; TRBD1 matches 10 bases. Trimming took 2 bases from V and 4 from J; bases not matched to a gene: 7. The CDR3 is 16 amino acids. Germline CDR1 and CDR2: KGHSH and LQKENI. In nucleotides, the CDR3 is TGTGCCAGCTCACCAGCCAAGGGACAGGGGAGCACTGAAGCTTTCTTT. Its translation: CASSPAKGQGSTEAFF.

This clonotype was detected a few times. The gene calls are TRBV20-1 and TRBJ1-1, with 7 positions matching TRBD1. V was pared by 2 bases and J by 1 base, with 4 bases of the junction left unmatched. Germline loops: CDR1 DFQATT, CDR2 SNEGSKA (reference sequence). This CDR3 has 14 residues. CDR3 nucleotides: TGCAGTGCTAGAATAGGGGACAGGAACACTGAAGCTTTCTTT. Its translation: CSARIGDRNTEAFF.

This clonotype showed up just a few times. The V and J genes are TRBV4-3 and TRBJ2-2; D assignment may be TRBD1 or TRBD2 (5 bases each). This CDR3 is 17 amino acids long. The V and J ends lost 4 bases and 5 bases respectively, with 20 bases between them. The germline V gene has CDR1 LGHNA and CDR2 YSLEER. CDR3 DNA sequence: TGCGCCAGCAGCCGGTCTGGGACGGAACAGAGTACCGGGGAGCTGTTTTTT. Translating it yields CASSRSGTEQSTGELFF.

This clonotype was recorded a few times. The chain employs TRBV4-1 and TRBJ1-6, with 9 bases aligning to TRBD1. The CDR3 totals 15 residues. Germline CDR1 MGHRA, CDR2 YSYEKL. J lost 6 bases, V lost 4 bases, and 4 bases had no gene match. The CDR3 DNA reads as TGCGCCAGCAGCCCGGGGACAGGGCGTAATTCACCCCTCCACTTT. Protein product: CASSPGTGRNSPLHF.

This rearrangement joins TRBV5-1 to TRBJ2-2; no definite D call. V dropped 0 bases and J dropped 0 bases, with 9 bases sitting between them. Germline CDR1 and CDR2: SGHRS and YFSETQ. The CDR3 consists of 16 residues. CDR3 DNA: TGCGCCAGCAGCTTGGTGGCAGCCACGAACACCGGGGAGCTGTTTTTT. Residues: CASSLVAATNTGELFF. The full variable domain, rest sourced from reference TRBV5-1 and TRBJ2-2, is KAGVTQTPRYLIKTRGQQVTLSCSPISGHRSVSWYQQTPGQGLQFLFEYFSETQRNKGNFPGRFSGRQFSNSRSEMNVSTLELGDSALYLCASSLVAATNTGELFFGEGSRLTVL.

This chain joins TRBV7-2 and TRBJ2-1; TRBD2 matches 7 bases. V lost 0 bases and J lost 16; bases outside the gene matches: 3. From germline, CDR1 is SGHTA and CDR2 FQGNSA. This CDR3 is 11 amino acids long. The CDR3 region has the DNA TGTGCCAGCAGCTTAGCGGGAGGGAGCTTCTTC. It encodes CASSLAGGSFF. Using reference TRBV7-2 and TRBJ2-1 for the parts outside the CDR3, the full variable domain is GAGVSQSPSNKVTEKGKDVELRCDPISGHTALYWYRQSLGQGLEFLIYFQGNSAPDKSGLPSDRFSAERTGGSVSTLTIQRTQQEDSAVYLCASSLAGGSFFGPGTRLTVL.

This clonotype was found a few times. The J gene is TRBJ2-1, the V gene TRBV7-2, with 7 bases fitting TRBD2. The CDR3 covers 14 residues. Germline V gives CDR1 SGHTA, CDR2 FQGNSA. V trimming: 2 bases; J trimming: 7 bases; junction bases outside the gene matches: 5. The CDR3 region has the DNA TGTGCCAGCAGCTTATTTGGGCGGGGGAATGAGCAGTTCTTC. Its translation: CASSLFGRGNEQFF.

The sample holds many counts of this clonotype. This rearrangement joins TRBV4-3 to TRBJ2-1; 8 positions agree with TRBD2. Germline CDR1 LGHNA, CDR2 YSLEER. This CDR3 has 15 amino acids. J lost 4 bases, V lost 5 bases, and 7 bases had no gene match. The CDR3 loop reads CASSSELAVYNEQFF. In DNA, the CDR3 is TGCGCCAGCAGCTCAGAACTAGCGGTTTACAATGAGCAGTTCTTC.

The genes are TRBV5-1 and TRBJ1-2; no definite D call. Germline-derived CDR1 and CDR2 are SGHRS and YFSETQ. The V end was cut by 4 bases, the J end by 0 bases, with 10 bases between. The CDR3 contains 14 residues. In DNA, the CDR3 is TGCGCCAGCAGCCCGCACCTATCTAACTATGGCTACACCTTC. Its translation: CASSPHLSNYGYTF.

This clonotype was picked up a small number of times. This chain uses TRBV7-9 with TRBJ2-2; no clear D gene. Deletions cut 3 bases from V and 4 bases from J, with 6 bases between. This CDR3 spans 13 amino acids. The germline V gene encodes CDR1 SEHNR and CDR2 FQNEAQ (reference sequence). The CDR3: CASSFPFTGELFF. CDR3 DNA sequence: TGTGCCAGCAGCTTCCCGTTCACCGGGGAGCTGTTTTTT.

V gene TRBV12-3 or TRBV12-4 combines with J gene TRBJ2-1; the D gene is possibly TRBD2 (5 bases). The V end lost 6 bases, the J end lost 5 bases, and 11 bases lay between the germline ends. The CDR3 has 13 residues. CDR3 protein: CASSSDFHNEQFF. The CDR3 DNA sequence: TGTGCCAGCAGCTCGGACTTTCACAATGAGCAGTTCTTC.

V gene TRBV12-3 or TRBV12-4 combines with J gene TRBJ2-1, with TRBD2 matching over 7 bases. After removal of 5 bases from V and 6 bases from J, the junction contained 10 bases not matched to a gene. This CDR3 comprises 15 residues. The CDR3 nucleotides read TGTGCCAGCAGTCCCCAACCCTCGGGGGGCAATGAGCAGTTCTTC. Translated, it gives CASSPQPSGGNEQFF.